A single sample is the source of the 11 T cell receptor beta chains below, sequenced in a study of blood T cell repertoires in COVID-19. The method was immunoSEQ multiplex PCR; TCRdb's version includes in-frame clones alone and lacks a portion of them. The sample contains some 130,000 clones, around 90% of which appear only once. Sequencing used peripheral blood. These TCRs come from a man aged 55 to 70 with COVID-19, enrolled during active disease.

This rearrangement joins TRBV20-1 to TRBJ2-3; 9 positions agree with TRBD1. With 3 bases clipped from V and 4 bases from J, the junction kept 14 bases outside the gene matches. The germline gives CDR1 DFQATT, CDR2 SNEGSKA (reference sequence). The CDR3 length is 17 residues. The chain's CDR3 is CSASGYLQGAIADTQYF. CDR3 DNA sequence: TGCAGTGCTAGTGGCTACCTACAGGGGGCGATCGCAGATACGCAGTATTTT.

The table lists this clone with a count of one. The chain employs TRBV7-2 and TRBJ2-1, with D tentatively TRBD2 (6 bases). This CDR3 is built from 18 residues. CDR1 is SGHTA, CDR2 FQGNSA, per germline. V was trimmed by 5 bases and J by 1 base, leaving 21 bases between them. CDR3 amino acids: CASSHRDMDYLSYNEQFF. The CDR3 nucleotides read TGTGCCAGCAGCCATCGAGACATGGACTACCTGTCCTACAATGAGCAGTTCTTC. The full variable domain, with the rest looked up from reference TRBV7-2 and TRBJ2-1, is GAGVSQSPSNKVTEKGKDVELRCDPISGHTALYWYRQSLGQGLEFLIYFQGNSAPDKSGLPSDRFSAERTGGSVSTLTIQRTQQEDSAVYLCASSHRDMDYLSYNEQFFGPGTRLTVL.

CDR3 in amino acids: CASSQTSGDNEQFF. The CDR3 region has the DNA TGTGCCAGCAGCCAGACTAGCGGGGACAATGAGCAGTTCTTC. The gene calls are TRBV3-1 (or the pseudogene TRBV3-2) and TRBJ2-1; 11 bases are shared with TRBD2. CDR1 and CDR2 (germline): LGHDT, YNNKEL (reference sequence). V lost 3 bases, J lost 5 bases, and 0 bases stayed unmatched. The CDR3 is 14 amino acids.

The V call is TRBV28, the J call TRBJ1-1; 7 positions agree with TRBD1. CDR3 size: 15 residues. The V and J ends lost 5 bases and 8 bases, in that order; junction bases with no gene match: 14. Germline CDR1 is MDHEN and CDR2 is SYDVKM. The CDR3 spells CASSPPGGLREEAFF. Written as DNA, the CDR3 is TGTGCCAGCAGTCCCCCAGGGGGACTTAGAGAGGAAGCTTTCTTT.

V and J are TRBV4-1 and TRBJ2-7, with TRBD2 matching over 15 bases. The CDR3 spans 16 residues. Germline loops: CDR1 MGHRA, CDR2 YSYEKL. Trimming at V came to 1 base and at J to 6 bases, leaving 4 bases not matched to a gene. CDR3 sequence: CASSQAGLAGGGEQYF. The DNA for the CDR3 is TGCGCCAGCAGCCAAGCGGGACTAGCGGGAGGAGGCGAGCAGTACTTC.

The CDR3: CASKLAAALEAFF. In DNA, the CDR3 is TGCGCCAGTAAGCTTGCGGCAGCCCTTGAAGCTTTCTTT. The chain uses TRBV5-1 and TRBJ1-1; D unclear. The CDR3 sequence is 13 residues long. Per the germline V gene, CDR1 is SGHRS and CDR2 is YFSETQ. The V and J ends lost 8 bases and 7 bases respectively, with 18 bases between them.

The V and J genes are TRBV9 and TRBJ2-3; 7 nucleotides agree with TRBD2. CDR1 is SGDLS and CDR2 is YYNGEE in the germline V gene. This CDR3 comprises 15 residues. V lost 3 bases and J lost 3; bases outside the gene matches: 7. The CDR3 coding sequence is TGTGCCAGCAGCGGAGGTGGCGGGAGAACAGATACGCAGTATTTT. This gives the protein CASSGGGGRTDTQYF.

The V call is TRBV2, the J call TRBJ1-5, with 10 bases aligning to TRBD1. The CDR3 covers 18 residues. CDR1 SNHLY and CDR2 FYNNEI come from the germline V gene. V shed 6 bases and J 0 bases; nucleotides not matched to a gene: 11. CDR3 sequence: CASSEGGQGLLSNQPQHF. CDR3 bases: TGTGCCAGCAGCGAGGGGGGACAGGGGCTACTTAGCAATCAGCCCCAGCATTTT.

The chain's CDR3 is CASSLDHPSGSYEQYF. The CDR3 nucleotides are TGTGCCAGCAGCTTAGATCATCCTAGCGGGAGCTACGAGCAGTACTTC. V is TRBV11-3 and J is TRBJ2-7; TRBD2 matches at 10 bases. This CDR3 region has 16 residues. CDR1 and CDR2 from the germline V gene are SGHNT and YENEEA. Trimming at V came to 0 bases and at J to 3 bases, leaving 5 bases not matched to a gene.

The chain is built from TRBV4-1 and TRBJ2-1; D is perhaps TRBD2 (7 bases). Trimming pared 2 bases from V and 9 bases from J, leaving 20 bases between. The germline V gene encodes CDR1 MGHRA and CDR2 YSYEKL. The CDR3 is 16 residues long. CDR3 amino acids: CASSQRGGVERSEQFF. The DNA for the CDR3 is TGCGCCAGCAGCCAAAGGGGGGGAGTCGAAAGGAGTGAGCAGTTCTTC.

This sequence joins TRBV7-2 and TRBJ1-2, with D possibly being TRBD1 (5 bases). Germline V gene sequence: CDR1 SGHTA, CDR2 FQGNSA. V lost 3 bases, J lost 6 bases, and 11 bases lay in between. This CDR3 comprises 13 residues. The CDR3 DNA follows: TGTGCCAGCAGCTTTCAGGGTAGGAATGGCTACACCTTC. Protein sequence: CASSFQGRNGYTF.